What follows are 20 T cell receptor beta chains derived from one specimen sequenced in a study of metastatic and nonmetastatic thyroid tumors. Prior to thyroid surgery, none of the patients had received any treatment. TCRdb called clones again from the PCR reads with MiXCR. The data contain under 30,000 clones, less than 25% of them singletons. Sequencing was carried out using blood. These receptors all stem from a female donor with papillary thyroid cancer or a benign thyroid nodule (not recorded which). Some clones in this sample may be carry-over from other donors' samples.

In its sample, this clone was seen many times. The chain couples TRBV10-3 to TRBJ2-1; no reliable D call. The CDR3 is 14 residues long. The germline V gene encodes CDR1 ENHRY and CDR2 SYGVKD. The germline V and J ends were trimmed by 6 bases and 2 bases, with 11 bases remaining between them. CDR3 protein: CAISFLGAYNEQFF. CDR3 bases: TGTGCCATCAGCTTCCTAGGAGCCTACAATGAGCAGTTCTTC.

This clone was counted many times. The chain has TRBV5-1 and TRBJ2-7; tentative D call: TRBD2 (5 bases). Germline V gene sequence: CDR1 SGHRS, CDR2 YFSETQ. There are 14 residues in the CDR3. V lost 0 bases and J lost 0, with 7 bases in between. As DNA, the CDR3 is TGCGCCAGCAGCTTGGTAGGGAGCTCCTACGAGCAGTACTTC. Translation: CASSLVGSSYEQYF.

This clone was seen repeatedly, ten times or more. Within the sample, other DNA sequences also encode this same CDR3. The chain carries TRBV20-1 and TRBJ2-1; 10 nucleotides align to TRBD2. CDR3 length: 14 amino acids. Germline CDR1 and CDR2: DFQATT and SNEGSKA (reference sequence). V shed 5 bases and J 5 bases; nucleotides not matched to a gene: 6. CDR3 coding DNA: TGCAGTGCTGGAACTAGCGGGACCCACAATGAGCAGTTCTTC. Translating gives CSAGTSGTHNEQFF.

In this sample, this clone turned up many times. This chain links TRBV2 with TRBJ2-1; 10 nucleotides align to TRBD2. V dropped 6 bases and J dropped 0; count of bases not matched to a gene: 2. Germline V gene lookup returns CDR1 SNHLY and CDR2 FYNNEI. This CDR3 is built from 15 residues. This CDR3 is CASRVAGGSYNEQFF. CDR3 DNA: TGTGCCAGCAGGGTAGCGGGAGGCTCCTACAATGAGCAGTTCTTC. Using reference TRBV2 and TRBJ2-1 for the parts outside the CDR3, the full variable domain is EPEVTQTPSHQVTQMGQEVILRCVPISNHLYFYWYRQILGQKVEFLVSFYNNEISEKSEIFDDQFSVERPDGSNFTLKIRSTKLEDSAMYFCASRVAGGSYNEQFFGPGTRLTVL.

This clone was counted at least ten times. The chain is built from TRBV6-2 or TRBV6-3 and TRBJ1-5; D gene unclear. CDR1 is MNHEY, CDR2 SVGEGT, per germline. This CDR3 is built from 15 residues. Trimming cost V 2 bases and J 2 bases, with 10 bases left between them. CDR3 nucleotides: TGTGCCAGCAGTTACGATAGGTCGGGCAATCAGCCCCAGCATTTT. The encoded protein is CASSYDRSGNQPQHF.

This clone is judged medium-sized. The chain couples TRBV6-5 to TRBJ1-6; D unresolved. V lost 2 bases to trimming and J lost 4 bases, with 9 bases between them. CDR3 size: 15 residues. CDR1 is MNHEY and CDR2 is SVGAGI in the germline V gene. CDR3 in amino acids: CASSYRVGYNSPLHF. The CDR3 DNA reads as TGTGCCAGCAGTTACAGGGTTGGTTATAATTCACCCCTCCACTTT.

This clone has ten or more counts. The V call is TRBV19, the J call TRBJ2-1; 15 nucleotides line up with TRBD2. With 4 bases clipped from V and 7 bases from J, the junction kept 2 bases outside the gene matches. The CDR3 covers 15 residues. Germline assignment: CDR1 LNHDA and CDR2 SQIVND (reference sequence). For the CDR3, the DNA is TGTGCCAGTAGTACCGGACTAGCGGGAGGGAATGAGCAGTTCTTC. Amino acids: CASSTGLAGGNEQFF.

This clone was counted ten times or more. This sequence joins TRBV5-1 and TRBJ2-1; 8 bases agree with TRBD2. From germline, CDR1 is SGHRS and CDR2 YFSETQ. V was clipped by 7 bases and J by 3 bases; unmatched bases: 6. The CDR3 has 14 amino acids. The DNA of the CDR3 is TGCGCCAGCTATAGCGGGAACCTCTACAATGAGCAGTTCTTC. Protein sequence: CASYSGNLYNEQFF.

Concerning this clone itself: Possible read error: a much larger clone is one base away. The chain is built from TRBV20-1 and TRBJ2-3; TRBD2 is a possible D gene (7 bases). Germline V gene sequence: CDR1 DFQATT, CDR2 SNEGSKA (reference sequence). Trimming pared 4 bases from V and 5 bases from J, leaving 19 bases between. CDR3 size: 15 residues. The CDR3, as DNA: TGCAGTGCTACCCGACAGGCTACTAGCGAAGATACGCAGTATTTT. This codes for CSATRQATSEDTQYF.

In its sample, this clone was seen many times. The V call is TRBV20-1, the J call TRBJ2-3; TRBD1 matches at 10 bases. The CDR3 is 16 residues long. From germline, CDR1 is DFQATT and CDR2 SNEGSKA (reference sequence). With V trimmed by 5 bases and J by 6 bases, 14 bases remained unmatched. The CDR3, as DNA: TGCAGTGCTCCCCGCGGGGGACAGGGGCACGAGGATACGCAGTATTTT. Translating gives CSAPRGGQGHEDTQYF.

This clone was counted ten times or more. This sequence joins TRBV12-3 or TRBV12-4 and TRBJ1-1; D might be TRBD1 (5 bases). Trimming removed 2 bases from V and 6 bases from J, with 13 bases in between. The CDR3 runs 14 residues. The CDR3 region is CASSLNWQGAEAFF. CDR3 nucleotide sequence: TGTGCCAGCAGTTTAAATTGGCAAGGGGCTGAAGCTTTCTTT.

The rearrangement joins TRBV6-1 to TRBJ2-1, with 7 bases matching TRBD2. There are 15 residues in the CDR3. V dropped 8 bases and J dropped 2; count of bases not matched to a gene: 9. The V gene's germline CDR1 is MNHNS and CDR2 SASEGT. CDR3 residues: CASRSWEGPYNEQFF. CDR3 nucleotide sequence: TGTGCCAGCCGGTCGTGGGAGGGGCCCTACAATGAGCAGTTCTTC.

This clone was picked up many times. The chain uses TRBV11-2 and TRBJ2-1; D is unresolved. The CDR3 runs 11 residues. Germline V gene lookup returns CDR1 SGHAT and CDR2 FQNNGV. V lost 5 bases and J 9 bases, leaving 8 bases between the germline ends. Here the CDR3 DNA reads TGTGCCAGCAGCGGTGATATTGAGCAGTTCTTC. Translating it yields CASSGDIEQFF.

The chain combines TRBV10-3 with TRBJ2-2; no reliable D call. The CDR3 has 13 amino acids. Germline-derived CDR1 and CDR2 are ENHRY and SYGVKD. Trimming took off 0 bases at V and 6 bases at J, with 5 bases between the two ends. The CDR3: CAISESKSGELFF. The CDR3, as DNA: TGTGCCATCAGTGAGTCGAAATCCGGGGAGCTGTTTTTT.

The chain has TRBV11-3 and TRBJ2-7; D unresolved. Trimming removed 0 bases at V and 7 bases at J, with 4 bases between. The germline CDR1 and CDR2 sequences are SGHNT and YENEEA. The CDR3 runs to 11 residues. CDR3 sequence reads: CASSLEREQYF. DNA of the CDR3: TGTGCCAGCAGCTTAGAACGAGAGCAGTACTTC.

This clone has at least ten counts. J is TRBJ1-3 and V is TRBV13; 7 bases map to TRBD1. V was clipped by 4 bases and J by 4 bases; unmatched bases: 4. CDR3 length equals 14 residues. Germline V lookup: CDR1 PRHDT, CDR2 FYEKMQ (reference sequence). CDR3 DNA sequence: TGTGCCAGCAGCTCCGACAGGGAAGGAAACACCATATATTTT. This translates into CASSSDREGNTIYF.

This clone appeared many times. This chain connects TRBV5-6 to TRBJ1-1, with TRBD1 identical over 8 bases. The CDR3 extends over 16 amino acids. With V trimmed by 4 bases and J by 6 bases, 14 bases remained unmatched. Germline V gene sequence: CDR1 SGHDT, CDR2 YYEEEE. The CDR3 region is CASSLGTGGLYAEAFF. The CDR3 DNA sequence: TGTGCCAGCAGCCTTGGGACAGGCGGACTGTACGCTGAAGCTTTCTTT.

This clone rates as medium-sized (0.01 to 0.1%). This chain links TRBV6-1 with TRBJ2-7; D may be TRBD1 (6 bases). CDR3 length: 13 amino acids. V gave up 3 bases and J gave up 6 bases, with 12 bases separating them. Germline CDR1 and CDR2: MNHNS and SASEGT. The chain's CDR3 is CASSDRGRGEQYF. DNA of the CDR3: TGTGCCAGCAGTGACAGGGGCCGGGGCGAGCAGTACTTC.

This clone appeared many times. A clone one base away is much larger, so this may be a read error. The genes are TRBV28 and TRBJ2-7, with TRBD2 matching 8 bases. J lost 4 bases, V lost 7 bases, and 9 bases had no gene match. The germline CDR1 and CDR2 sequences are MDHEN and SYDVKM. This CDR3 is 14 amino acids long. The CDR3 reads CASNRGGGEYEQYF. In DNA form, the CDR3 reads TGTGCCAGCAACCGGGGGGGCGGGGAATACGAGCAGTACTTC.

This clone occurred many times. At the DNA level, this CDR3 is encoded by other sequences in the same sample as well. This sequence joins TRBV27 and TRBJ1-4; perhaps TRBD1 as D (6 bases). The V gene's germline CDR1 is MNHEY and CDR2 SMNVEV (reference sequence). The CDR3 consists of 15 residues. Trimming took off 5 bases at V and 5 bases at J, with 15 bases between the two ends. CDR3 residues: CASSPAGGLNEKLFF. Here the CDR3 DNA reads TGTGCCAGCAGTCCCGCCGGGGGCTTGAATGAAAAACTGTTTTTT. Using reference TRBV27 and TRBJ1-4 for the parts outside the CDR3, the full variable domain is EAQVTQNPRYLITVTGKKLTVTCSQNMNHEYMSWYRQDPGLGLRQIYYSMNVEVTDKGDVPEGYKVSRKEKRNFPLILESPSPNQTSLYFCASSPAGGLNEKLFFGSGTQLSVL.